This TCR beta chain was sequenced in a study of T cells in localized non-small cell lung cancer. Study-level findings and limits: Of the tissues analyzed, uninvolved adjacent lung showed maximal T cell clonality, greater than tumor. The study linked higher blood T cell density to longer overall survival.

The CDR3 spans 14 residues. Trimming took 5 bases from V and 7 from J; bases not matched to a gene: 6. Germline V gene lookup returns CDR1 SGDLS and CDR2 YYNGEE. The data were produced by immunoSEQ multiplex PCR, yet TCRdb's version contains in-frame clones alone and is incomplete. The table has tens of thousands of clones, around four fifths seen once; the top ten hold about 2.7%. Of note for this clone: Its antigen is unknown.

Sample: peripheral blood, taken before any cancer treatment. V usage is TRBV9 and J usage is TRBJ1-6; 7 nucleotides match TRBD1. This sequence was found in a man aged 40-75 years with stage I lung adenocarcinoma. CDR3: CASSRDRTNSPLHF. DNA for the CDR3: TGTGCCAGCAGTCGGGACAGAACAAATTCACCCCTCCACTTT.